The entry that follows covers one TCR beta chain sequence. The specificity of this receptor is unknown. Base qualities are not provided; no much larger clone lies one nucleotide away. This entry is derived from a study of OX40 agonist ivuxolimab in advanced cancers. At the level of the whole study: Ivuxolimab was a fully human IgG2 agonistic monoclonal antibody targeting the costimulatory receptor OX40 (CD134). The paper covers the monotherapy dose-escalation part of the phase I ivuxolimab trial, which included N ≈ 50 patients. In the dose-escalation cohort, approximately 83% of patients were male, and the mean age was roughly 60 years with a range of 23 to 79. Intravenous ivuxolimab was administered to patients every 2 weeks at six dose levels: 0.01, 0.1, 0.3, 1.5, 3 and 10 mg/kg. Among the roughly 50 dose-escalation patients, 19 had hepatocellular carcinoma, around 15 melanoma, 9 renal cell carcinoma and 9 head and neck cancer. Prior anti-PD-1, anti-PD-L1 or anti-CTLA-4 therapy was permitted, and about two fifths of dose-escalation patients had received checkpoint inhibitors. Peripheral TCRbeta sequencing aimed to test whether ivuxolimab altered TCR sequence diversity and caused clonal T-cell expansion. Partial responses occurred in three dose-escalation patients: two with cutaneous melanoma and one with hepatocellular carcinoma. Broad study findings and their caveats: On average, CD8+ T cells showed more expanded clones than CD4+ T cells after ivuxolimab. Low levels of normalized T-cell clonal expansion were also seen in some nonresponding patients. In the 0.1-3.0 mg/kg groups, partial responders had among the lowest normalized peripheral clonal expansion, particularly in CD8+ T cells. Clonal expansion of both CD4+ and CD8+ blood T cells was observed from baseline to week 6 at doses 0.1 to 3.0 mg/kg. Antigen specificity was not determined for the clonally expanded peripheral T cells.

Taken from the germline V gene, the CDR1 and CDR2 loops are SGDLS and YYNGEE. Including the terminal cysteine and phenylalanine, the CDR3 comprises 14 residues. The kept DNA is CDR3 alone, 42 bases in frame from the first base. Relative to germline, V is 0 bases shorter and J is 6 bases shorter, with 12 bases between their ends. The trial excluded patients who had a history of autoimmune disease or were on systemic immunosuppression. Peripheral blood for TCR sequencing was collected from all dose cohorts at baseline, on cycle 4 day 1, and on cycle 7 day 1. Samples came from an open-label, multicenter, first-in-human phase I dose-escalation trial of ivuxolimab. The trial enrolled adults with locally advanced or metastatic head and neck squamous cell, hepatocellular, melanoma or renal cell carcinoma. Before TCR sequencing, CD4+ T cells and CD8+ T cells from peripheral blood were sorted into separate populations.

Genomic DNA was isolated from the sorted cells so that the TCRbeta CDR3 region could be sequenced. TCRbeta CDR3 regions were sequenced using the immunoSEQ Assay. TCRdb limited this immuneACCESS table to in-frame rearrangements with V and J called. A share of clones is missing; checked studies link under half to unresolved V genes, and the rest is unexplained. The sample table lists 150,000 to 170,000 clones, 90% to 95% of them with a count of one. About 0.33% of the sample is held by the ten biggest clonotypes. The chain links TRBV9 with TRBJ1-1, with the D gene too uncertain to name. The sequencing here drew on CD4+ or CD8+ T cells sorted from blood, taken in a trial of the OX40 agonist ivuxolimab. The receptor's source is an adult with an advanced solid tumor such as melanoma, head and neck, liver or kidney cancer. The nucleotide sequence reads as follows: TGTGCCAGCAGCGTAGACCCCTCTGGCTCTGAAGCTTTCTTT. It specifies CASSVDPSGSEAFF.